Each of the 23 T cell receptor beta chains below was sequenced from the same sample in a study of radiation and T cells in renal cell carcinoma. As to time point: blood 4 weeks post-SBRT, at nephrectomy. Treatment described: 15 Gy SBRT to primary tumor, nephrectomy 4 weeks later. The assay was immunoSEQ multiplex PCR, and TCRdb's table has in-frame clones only and misses some. The sample has more than 120,000 clones, 65% to 90% seen once; the top ten hold over 15%. The sample here was blood, taken from a patient whose treatment included radiotherapy and nephrectomy. These receptor sequences come from a woman in her forties or fifties with renal cell carcinoma.

The chain joins TRBV5-1 to TRBJ2-7, with 12 bases matching TRBD2. CDR1 is SGHRS and CDR2 is YFSETQ in the germline V gene. The CDR3 loop spans 15 amino acids. The trim removed 4 bases at V and 7 bases at J, leaving 9 bases unmatched. This chain's CDR3 is CASSVTGTSGSEQYF. In DNA, the CDR3 is TGCGCCAGCAGCGTGACCGGGACTAGCGGGTCGGAGCAGTACTTC. Full variable domain (missing parts from reference TRBV5-1 and TRBJ2-7): KAGVTQTPRYLIKTRGQQVTLSCSPISGHRSVSWYQQTPGQGLQFLFEYFSETQRNKGNFPGRFSGRQFSNSRSEMNVSTLELGDSALYLCASSVTGTSGSEQYFGPGTRLTVT.

V and J are TRBV7-2 and TRBJ2-7; no definite D call. The V end lost 1 base, the J end lost 5 bases, and 3 bases lay between the germline ends. This CDR3 comprises 11 residues. The germline V gene has CDR1 SGHTA and CDR2 FQGNSA. The CDR3 DNA sequence: TGTGCCAGCAGCTTAGTGGACGAGCAGTACTTC. This encodes CASSLVDEQYF.

The rearrangement joins TRBV28 to TRBJ1-1; D gene unclear. The CDR3 totals 12 residues. Trimming took off 4 bases at V and 5 bases at J, with 8 bases between the two ends. Germline V CDR1 and CDR2: MDHEN, SYDVKM. The CDR3 DNA reads TGTGCCAGCAGTTACACCCATACTGAAGCTTTCTTT. It is translated as CASSYTHTEAFF.

The V call is TRBV29-1, the J call TRBJ2-7; no clear D gene. Germline V gives CDR1 SQVTM, CDR2 ANQGSEA. The CDR3 loop spans 15 amino acids. Deletions cut 4 bases from V and 2 bases from J, with 18 bases between. The CDR3 loop reads CSVADIRAPTYEQYF. CDR3 sequence (DNA): TGCAGCGTTGCCGACATCCGGGCCCCGACCTACGAGCAGTACTTC.

V usage is TRBV7-2 and J usage is TRBJ1-1; D perhaps matches TRBD1 (5 bases). Trimming pared 6 bases from V and 1 base from J, leaving 15 bases between. This CDR3 spans 15 amino acids. Germline values: CDR1 SGHTA, CDR2 FQGNSA. CDR3 sequence (DNA): TGTGCCAGCAGTAACTCGGGACTTACGAACACTGAAGCTTTCTTT. Protein product: CASSNSGLTNTEAFF.

DNA for the CDR3: TGTGCCAGCAAACCGGGACAGGCGAGCACAGATACGCAGTATTTT. Its translation is CASKPGQASTDTQYF. V and J are TRBV6-5 and TRBJ2-3; 8 bases map to TRBD1. This CDR3 has 15 residues. CDR1 and CDR2 from the germline V gene are MNHEY and SVGAGI. With V trimmed by 7 bases and J by 0 bases, 6 bases remained unmatched.

This rearrangement joins TRBV7-2 to TRBJ2-5, with D possibly being TRBD1 (5 bases). The V and J ends lost 5 bases and 5 bases respectively, with 9 bases between them. CDR3 length: 12 residues. Germline loops: CDR1 SGHTA, CDR2 FQGNSA. CDR3 sequence: CASSPTAETQYF. CDR3 in DNA: TGTGCCAGCAGCCCGACAGCGGAGACCCAGTACTTC.

This clone was found once. The chain links TRBV15 to TRBJ1-1; TRBD1 matches 10 bases. This CDR3 has 15 amino acids. The ends lost 5 bases at V and 1 base at J; junction bases unmatched: 4. CDR1 and CDR2 (germline): LNHNV, YYDKDF (reference sequence). For the CDR3, the DNA is TGTGCCACCAGCGGGGGGGACAGGGGGAACACTGAAGCTTTCTTT. Encoded protein: CATSGGDRGNTEAFF.

This chain joins TRBV11-1 and TRBJ1-4, with D perhaps matching TRBD1 (6 bases). The CDR3 is made up of 16 amino acids. CDR1 is SGHAT, CDR2 FQDESV, per germline (reference sequence). V was trimmed by 3 bases and J by 8 bases, leaving 19 bases between them. This CDR3 is CASSFGGGRGEEKLFF. The CDR3 DNA follows: TGTGCCAGCAGCTTTGGCGGGGGGCGCGGAGAGGAAAAACTGTTTTTT.

The chain links TRBV5-6 to TRBJ1-1; D call uncertain. The germline V gene has CDR1 SGHDT and CDR2 YYEEEE. Trimming took off 0 bases at V and 4 bases at J, with 7 bases between the two ends. The length of the CDR3 is 13 residues. DNA of the CDR3: TGTGCCAGCAGCTTGGGGCCAGGCACTGAAGCTTTCTTT. Its protein is CASSLGPGTEAFF.

The chain employs TRBV7-6 and TRBJ1-2; D unresolved. CDR1 SGHVS and CDR2 FNYEAQ come from the germline V gene. This CDR3 region has 15 residues. Trimming pared 3 bases from V and 1 base from J, leaving 12 bases between. The CDR3 is CASSLSRVFNYGYTF. DNA of the CDR3: TGTGCCAGCAGCTTGTCTAGGGTTTTTAACTATGGCTACACCTTC.

This chain links TRBV6-1 with TRBJ1-2, with 8 bases fitting TRBD1. CDR3 length: 14 amino acids. After removal of 4 bases from V and 5 bases from J, the junction contained 6 bases not matched to a gene. Germline loops: CDR1 MNHNS, CDR2 SASEGT. The DNA for the CDR3 is TGTGCCAGCAGTGTAACGACAGGGGAGTATGGCTACACCTTC. Amino acids: CASSVTTGEYGYTF.

V and J are TRBV6-6 and TRBJ2-4, with 8 bases matching TRBD1. Germline CDR1 MNHNY, CDR2 SVGAGI (reference sequence). This CDR3 region has 14 residues. J lost 8 bases, V lost 2 bases, and 5 bases had no gene match. The CDR3 here is CASSYGTGRHIQYF. In DNA, the CDR3 is TGTGCCAGCAGTTACGGGACAGGTCGACACATTCAGTACTTC.

This clone has a single count. V gene TRBV15 combines with J gene TRBJ2-6; no clear D. Germline CDR1 and CDR2: LNHNV and YYDKDF (reference sequence). Trimming removed 3 bases at V and 0 bases at J, with 18 bases between. CDR3 length: 19 amino acids. The DNA for the CDR3 is TGTGCCACCAGCAGTCCCCACCTAGTGGCCCTCTCTGGGGCCAACGTCCTGACTTTC. Translated, it gives CATSSPHLVALSGANVLTF.

This clone was seen a few times. The V gene is TRBV29-1, the J gene TRBJ1-1; TRBD1 agrees at 8 bases. CDR1 SQVTM and CDR2 ANQGSEA come from the germline V gene. The ends lost 7 bases at V and 1 base at J; junction bases unmatched: 2. The CDR3 is made up of 12 amino acids. CDR3 loop: CSGGQGNTEAFF. The CDR3 DNA is TGCAGCGGAGGACAGGGGAACACTGAAGCTTTCTTT. The full variable domain, completed using reference TRBV29-1 and TRBJ1-1, is SAVISQKPSRDICQRGTSLTIQCQVDSQVTMMFWYRQQPGQSLTLIATANQGSEATYESGFVIDKFPISRPNLTFSTLTVSNMSPEDSSIYLCSGGQGNTEAFFGQGTRLTVV.

The CDR3 DNA follows: TGTGCCAGCAGAGCTCCCGGGACCGCAGCCAATGAGCAGTTCTTC. Translating gives CASRAPGTAANEQFF. This chain links TRBV6-5 with TRBJ2-1; tentatively, D is TRBD1 or TRBD2 (5 bases each). Trimming shortened V by 6 bases and J by 6 bases, and 18 bases separated the two germline ends. The CDR3 is 15 amino acids. The germline CDR1 and CDR2 sequences are MNHEY and SVGAGI.

V gene TRBV6-6 combines with J gene TRBJ1-2; D gene unclear. Germline loops: CDR1 MNHNY, CDR2 SVGAGI (reference sequence). V was trimmed by 2 bases and J by 0 bases, leaving 7 bases between them. This CDR3 contains 14 residues. The CDR3 protein is CASSYRASNYGYTF. For the CDR3, the DNA is TGTGCCAGCAGTTACAGGGCCTCTAACTATGGCTACACCTTC.

V gene TRBV7-2 combines with J gene TRBJ1-1, with a tentative D call TRBD1 (5 bases). There are 14 residues in the CDR3. Trimming left V 3 bases short and J 7 bases short, with 15 bases between. Germline V gives CDR1 SGHTA, CDR2 FQGNSA. The CDR3 reads CASSLGGTEYEAFF. The CDR3, as DNA: TGTGCCAGCAGCTTGGGCGGGACGGAGTATGAAGCTTTCTTT. The full variable domain, completed using reference TRBV7-2 and TRBJ1-1, is GAGVSQSPSNKVTEKGKDVELRCDPISGHTALYWYRQSLGQGLEFLIYFQGNSAPDKSGLPSDRFSAERTGGSVSTLTIQRTQQEDSAVYLCASSLGGTEYEAFFGQGTRLTVV.

The chain links TRBV4-1 to TRBJ2-7; D is tentatively TRBD1 or TRBD2 (5 bases each). The CDR3 has 14 residues. CDR1 is MGHRA, CDR2 YSYEKL, per germline. The V gene lost 3 bases and the J gene lost 2 bases, with 11 bases spanning the gap. The DNA of the CDR3 is TGCGCCAGCAGCCAGGGGACGGATCCCTACGAGCAGTACTTC. Translating it yields CASSQGTDPYEQYF.

The rearrangement links TRBV12-2 to TRBJ1-5. TRBV12-2 is reported as a pseudogene. The CDR3 contains 12 residues. The DNA of the CDR3 is TGTGCAAGTCGCTTAGCAGGTCAGCCCCAGCATTTT. It is translated as CASRLAGQPQHF.

The chain couples TRBV7-2 to TRBJ1-1; maybe TRBD1 (6 bases). The V end lost 1 base, the J end lost 2 bases, and 8 bases lay between the germline ends. Germline values: CDR1 SGHTA, CDR2 FQGNSA. The CDR3 spans 14 residues. CDR3 region: CASSLEGHNTEAFF. CDR3 nucleotide sequence: TGTGCCAGCAGCTTAGAGGGACACAACACTGAAGCTTTCTTT.

This clone appeared a single time. The chain employs TRBV7-8 and TRBJ2-2; maybe TRBD2 (5 bases). Germline lookup yields CDR1 SGHVS and CDR2 FQNEAQ. This CDR3 region has 15 residues. V dropped 3 bases and J dropped 0 bases, with 8 bases sitting between them. The CDR3: CASSFGSANTGELFF. DNA for the CDR3: TGTGCCAGCAGCTTCGGTAGCGCGAACACCGGGGAGCTGTTTTTT.

The J gene is TRBJ2-7, the V gene TRBV7-2, with 8 bases fitting TRBD2. Germline V gives CDR1 SGHTA, CDR2 FQGNSA. CDR3 length equals 16 residues. Losses at the gene ends were 5 bases for V and 2 bases for J; bases not matched to a gene: 11. The CDR3 sequence is CASSMAGGHPPYEQYF. CDR3 nucleotide sequence: TGTGCCAGCAGCATGGCGGGGGGCCATCCTCCCTACGAGCAGTACTTC.